This T cell receptor beta chain comes out of a study of blood T cell repertoires in COVID-19. About the study: Acute and convalescent COVID-19 samples came from the United States, Italy and Spain. Sources were T cells, B-cell-depleted T cells, or PBMCs; the material itself was cDNA or gDNA.

Original data processing: The authors estimated nucleated cell counts from reference gene primer amplification. Profiled with immunoSEQ multiplex PCR; TCRdb holds only in-frame clones, not every one. V and J calls and clone size come straight from that table; D and trimming were deduced from the DNA. The sample shows under 200,000 clones, around 90% of them seen only once. Germline V gene data show CDR1 as SEHNR and CDR2 as FQNEAQ (reference sequence). Germline trimming cut 5 bases from V and 5 bases from J; bases unmatched to any gene: 2. The CDR3 totals 12 residues. This clone has only a few counts.

The clonotype was recovered from a man between 18 and 29 years old with COVID-19, enrolled during active disease. The sequenced material came from peripheral blood. This chain links TRBV7-9 with TRBJ2-7; 8 bases map to TRBD2. As DNA, the CDR3 is TGTGCCAGCAGCCCGGGGGGGAACGAGCAGTACTTC. It codes for CASSPGGNEQYF. Supplemented by reference TRBV7-9 and TRBJ2-7, the full variable domain reads DTGVSQNPRHKITKRGQNVTFRCDPISEHNRLYWYRQTLGQGPEFLTYFQNEAQLEKSRLLSDRFSAERPKGSFSTLEIQRTEQGDSAMYLCASSPGGNEQYFGPGTRLTVT.